This TCR beta chain was sequenced in a study of blood T cell repertoires in COVID-19. Germline-derived CDR1 and CDR2 are LGHNA and YSLEER. V gave up 0 bases and J gave up 4 bases, with 12 bases separating them. The CDR3 contains 15 residues. Data came from immunoSEQ multiplex PCR; TCRdb stores just in-frame clones and leaves some out. The table shows more than 300,000 clones, with more than 90% occurring only once. This sequence was found in a woman aged 25 to 39 who had been exposed to COVID-19. This chain uses TRBV4-3 with TRBJ1-2; tentatively, D is TRBD1 (5 bases). The sample consisted of PBMCs or T cells enriched from blood (not recorded which). The CDR3 region has the DNA TGCGCCAGCAGCCAAGAATCGGGCCAGGGCTATGGCTACACCTTC. Its protein is CASSQESGQGYGYTF.